The 26 T cell receptor beta chains presented below share a single source sample, sequenced in a study of cytomegalovirus exposure and HLA in healthy donors (dated by TCRdb to the late 2010s). Library method: the immunoSEQ multiplex PCR assay. For the multiplex PCR, a mixture combining 60 forward primers for TCR Vbeta segments and 13 reverse primers for TCR Jbeta segments was used. This is the immuneACCESS table as TCRdb keeps it, with only in-frame sequences that have V and J called. A part of the clones is gone; compared with another copy, unresolved V genes explain less than half, and the rest is unexplained. Recorded for this sample are 95,000 to 130,000 clones; around 70% of them occurred a single time. The ten largest account for 1.5% to 2% of the sample. The specimen sequenced was PBMCs. The receptors stem from a woman aged 18-29 years in good health and CMV-seronegative.

This chain links TRBV19 with TRBJ2-3; 11 nucleotides align to TRBD1. V lost 4 bases and J lost 0; bases outside the gene matches: 6. Germline CDR1 is LNHDA and CDR2 is SQIVND (reference sequence). The CDR3 runs 17 residues. CDR3: CASSSRDRGMSTDTQYF. Written as DNA, the CDR3 is TGTGCCAGTAGTAGCCGGGACAGGGGGATGAGCACAGATACGCAGTATTTT.

This clone was observed a handful of times. The chain recombines TRBV5-6 with TRBJ2-2; D unresolved. The CDR3 is 12 residues long. Germline loops: CDR1 SGHDT, CDR2 YYEEEE. The V end lost 2 bases, the J end lost 8 bases, and 7 bases lay between the germline ends. The chain's CDR3 is CASSFSSGELFF. CDR3 in DNA: TGTGCCAGCAGCTTCTCGTCGGGGGAGCTGTTTTTT. Using reference TRBV5-6 and TRBJ2-2 for the parts outside the CDR3, the full variable domain is DAGVTQSPTHLIKTRGQQVTLRCSPKSGHDTVSWYQQALGQGPQFIFQYYEEEERQRGNFPDRFSGHQFPNYSSELNVNALLLGDSALYLCASSFSSGELFFGEGSRLTVL.

The sample holds a few counts of this clone. The chain recombines TRBV9 with TRBJ2-6; the D gene is possibly TRBD2 (6 bases). Trimming shortened V by 0 bases and J by 13 bases, and 11 bases separated the two germline ends. The CDR3 spans 13 residues. Germline V gene data show CDR1 as SGDLS and CDR2 as YYNGEE. Written as DNA, the CDR3 is TGTGCCAGCAGCGTAGATCACAGCGGGGTCCTGACTTTC. Its translation: CASSVDHSGVLTF. Variable domain in full (rest from reference TRBV9 and TRBJ2-6): DSGVTQTPKHLITATGQRVTLRCSPRSGDLSVYWYQQSLDQGLQFLIQYYNGEERAKGNILERFSAQQFPDLHSELNLSSLELGDSALYFCASSVDHSGVLTFGAGSRLTVL.

This clone has just one count. The chain has TRBV13 and TRBJ1-5, with D possibly being TRBD1 (5 bases). The CDR3 has 15 residues. CDR1 is PRHDT, CDR2 FYEKMQ, per germline (reference sequence). V dropped 0 bases and J dropped 1 base, with 7 bases sitting between them. The CDR3 loop is CASSLGRGSNQPQHF. The CDR3 coding sequence is TGTGCCAGCAGCTTAGGAAGGGGAAGCAATCAGCCCCAGCATTTT. Full variable domain (missing parts from reference TRBV13 and TRBJ1-5): AAGVIQSPRHLIKEKRETATLKCYPIPRHDTVYWYQQGPGQDPQFLISFYEKMQSDKGSIPDRFSAQQFSDYHSELNMSSLELGDSALYFCASSLGRGSNQPQHFGDGTRLSIL.

The rearrangement joins TRBV6-1 to TRBJ2-7, with 10 bases aligning to TRBD2. The CDR3 runs 14 residues. Germline V gene data show CDR1 as MNHNS and CDR2 as SASEGT. The junction had 1 base not matched to a gene; V was cut back by 5 bases and J by 0 bases. In DNA, the CDR3 is TGTGCCAGCAGTTCTAGCGGGAGCTCCTACGAGCAGTACTTC. Its translation: CASSSSGSSYEQYF.

This chain joins TRBV2 and TRBJ1-1, with D tentatively TRBD1 (6 bases). The CDR3 spans 14 residues. Deletions cut 5 bases from V and 2 bases from J, with 12 bases between. Germline V gene lookup returns CDR1 SNHLY and CDR2 FYNNEI. CDR3 DNA: TGTGCCAGCAGTAAAACAGGGATTAACACTGAAGCTTTCTTT. Encoded protein: CASSKTGINTEAFF.

The CDR3 protein is CASSLRTGGYEQYF. Written as DNA, the CDR3 is TGCGCCAGCAGCTTACGAACGGGGGGGTACGAGCAGTACTTC. This chain uses TRBV4-1 with TRBJ2-7, with 8 nucleotides matching TRBD2. CDR3 length: 14 amino acids. After removal of 5 bases from V and 4 bases from J, the junction contained 7 bases not matched to a gene. In germline, CDR1 is MGHRA, CDR2 YSYEKL.

The chain is built from TRBV2 and TRBJ1-5; 10 nucleotides match TRBD1. CDR3 length: 14 residues. V shed 4 bases, J shed 5 bases, and the junction held 2 bases outside the gene matches. Germline loops: CDR1 SNHLY, CDR2 FYNNEI. For the CDR3, the DNA is TGTGCCAGCAGTGGTGGACAGGGGGATCAGCCCCAGCATTTT. As protein: CASSGGQGDQPQHF.

This chain uses TRBV6-5 with TRBJ2-2, with D unclear. V dropped 0 bases and J dropped 3 bases, with 11 bases sitting between them. CDR1 and CDR2 from the germline V gene are MNHEY and SVGAGI. The CDR3 loop spans 16 amino acids. The CDR3 nucleotides are TGTGCCAGCAGTTACTCCAGTCCGACTTACACCGGGGAGCTGTTTTTT. Its protein is CASSYSSPTYTGELFF.

This chain links TRBV2 with TRBJ1-4, with a possible D match to TRBD1 (6 bases). Germline V gives CDR1 SNHLY, CDR2 FYNNEI. Trimming took off 6 bases at V and 2 bases at J, with 13 bases between the two ends. The CDR3 consists of 15 residues. CDR3 loop: CASSPNRVTNEKLFF. In DNA, the CDR3 is TGTGCCAGCAGCCCCAACAGGGTCACTAATGAAAAACTGTTTTTT.

The rearrangement joins TRBV28 to TRBJ2-7, with 14 bases lining up with TRBD2. CDR1 is MDHEN, CDR2 SYDVKM, per germline. The CDR3 spans 16 residues. Losses at the gene ends were 3 bases for V and 12 bases for J; bases not matched to a gene: 13. CDR3 nucleotide sequence: TGTGCCAGCAGTTTCCCCTCCACCGGGACTAGCGGGAGTTCGTACTTC. Translation gives CASSFPSTGTSGSSYF.

The genes are TRBV11-2 and TRBJ1-2, with a weak D call TRBD1 (6 bases). The V and J ends lost 1 base and 7 bases respectively, with 10 bases between them. This CDR3 spans 13 amino acids. The germline V gene encodes CDR1 SGHAT and CDR2 FQNNGV. The CDR3 here is CASSLVRGAGYTF. The CDR3, as DNA: TGTGCCAGCAGCTTAGTCAGGGGCGCTGGCTACACCTTC.

V is TRBV5-5 and J is TRBJ1-1; a weak D match, TRBD1 (6 bases). This CDR3 is built from 15 residues. The germline V and J ends were trimmed by 0 bases and 11 bases, with 20 bases remaining between them. Germline loops: CDR1 SGHKS, CDR2 YYEKEE (reference sequence). The CDR3 sequence is CASSLEPGGHSGAFF. In DNA form, the CDR3 reads TGTGCCAGCAGCTTGGAACCGGGGGGACATTCCGGTGCTTTCTTT.

This rearrangement joins TRBV4-2 to TRBJ1-5; no definite D call. The CDR3 is 15 residues long. V lost 1 base and J lost 0, with 7 bases in between. Germline V gene data show CDR1 as LGHNA and CDR2 as YNFKEQ. CDR3 protein: CASSQVQFSNQPQHF. CDR3 bases: TGTGCCAGCAGCCAAGTACAATTTAGCAATCAGCCCCAGCATTTT.

Concerning this clone itself: Since the CDR3 does not end with the conserved phenylalanine or tryptophan, this likely comes from a read error. DNA for the CDR3: TGTGCCAGCAGCCCAACGACAGGGAGTTCCTACGAGCAGTACCTC. This encodes CASSPTTGSSYEQYL. The rearrangement joins TRBV7-9 to TRBJ2-7, with 7 bases that match TRBD1. CDR3 length equals 15 residues. CDR1 and CDR2 (germline): SEHNR, FQNEAQ (reference sequence). J gave up 1 base and V 5 bases, and 8 bases lay outside the gene matches.

The rearrangement uses TRBV27 and TRBJ2-5; no reliable D call. Germline V gene sequence: CDR1 MNHEY, CDR2 SMNVEV (reference sequence). Trimming removed 6 bases from V and 5 bases from J, with 19 bases in between. The CDR3 covers 15 residues. DNA for the CDR3: TGTGCCAGCAGGAGCGCCGACTCTTGGTTTGAGACCCAGTACTTC. Encoded protein: CASRSADSWFETQYF.

The sample holds one count of this clone. The chain has TRBV18 and TRBJ1-4, with TRBD1 matching 7 bases. The CDR3 is 12 residues long. Trimming removed 3 bases from V and 12 bases from J; junction bases left unmatched: 4. The germline gives CDR1 KGHSH, CDR2 LQKENI. The CDR3 sequence: CASSPAGTELFF. CDR3 DNA sequence: TGTGCCAGCTCACCCGCCGGGACAGAACTGTTTTTT. Filled out from reference TRBV18 and TRBJ1-4, the complete variable domain reads NAGVMQNPRHLVRRRGQEARLRCSPMKGHSHVYWYRQLPEEGLKFMVYLQKENIIDESGMPKERFSAEFPKEGPSILRIQQVVRGDSAAYFCASSPAGTELFFGSGTQLSVL.

This clone was counted between two and nine times. V gene TRBV27 combines with J gene TRBJ1-2, with D maybe TRBD1 (5 bases). The V gene's germline CDR1 is MNHEY and CDR2 SMNVEV (reference sequence). The CDR3 totals 18 residues. V was clipped by 4 bases and J by 4 bases, with 25 bases between them. The CDR3 loop is CASSSDPREGGQLYGYTF. The CDR3 bases are TGTGCCAGCAGTTCCGACCCCAGGGAAGGCGGCCAGCTCTATGGCTACACCTTC.

This clone was detected only a few times. The gene calls are TRBV30 and TRBJ2-3; D is unclear. The CDR3 sequence is 15 residues long. Germline assignment: CDR1 GTSNPN and CDR2 SVGIG (reference sequence). V was clipped by 1 base and J by 2 bases, with 13 bases between them. CDR3 loop: CAWSARPYSTDTQYF. The CDR3 DNA reads TGTGCCTGGAGTGCGAGGCCCTATTCCACAGATACGCAGTATTTT.

The chain links TRBV28 to TRBJ1-2; 8 nucleotides align to TRBD1. The CDR3 runs to 16 residues. Trimming removed 3 bases from V and 0 bases from J; junction bases left unmatched: 6. The germline V gene encodes CDR1 MDHEN and CDR2 SYDVKM. For the CDR3, the DNA is TGTGCCAGCAGTTTCACAGGGGGGGCCGCTAACTATGGCTACACCTTC. Protein: CASSFTGGAANYGYTF.

V gene TRBV27 combines with J gene TRBJ2-7; D gene uncertain. There are 14 residues in the CDR3. Germline V CDR1 and CDR2: MNHEY, SMNVEV (reference sequence). The V end was cut by 2 bases, the J end by 9 bases, with 17 bases between. The CDR3 DNA sequence: TGTGCCAGCAGTTTAGGATCCCCGCTGAGAGGGCAGTACTTC. As protein: CASSLGSPLRGQYF.

CDR3 region: CASSLGRVGGTDTQYF. CDR3 DNA sequence: TGCGCCAGCAGCTTGGGTAGAGTGGGCGGCACAGATACGCAGTATTTT. The V call is TRBV5-1, the J call TRBJ2-3; unclear D gene. V was trimmed by 0 bases and J by 1 base, leaving 12 bases between them. The CDR3 runs 16 residues. Germline CDR1 and CDR2: SGHRS and YFSETQ. Together with reference TRBV5-1 and TRBJ2-3, the CDR3 gives the full variable domain: KAGVTQTPRYLIKTRGQQVTLSCSPISGHRSVSWYQQTPGQGLQFLFEYFSETQRNKGNFPGRFSGRQFSNSRSEMNVSTLELGDSALYLCASSLGRVGGTDTQYFGPGTRLTVL.

Comment on this clone: One end of the junction fails to match germline, which may point to a read error. The J gene is TRBJ1-1, the V gene TRBV9; TRBD1 is a possible D gene (6 bases). The V gene's germline CDR1 is SGDLS and CDR2 YYNGEE. The CDR3 covers 16 residues. DNA of the CDR3: TGTGCCAGCAGCCTTATTACCGGGACACCGAACTCTGAAGCTTTCTTT. Translating gives CASSLITGTPNSEAFF.

The chain couples TRBV19 to TRBJ1-5; TRBD1 might be the D (5 bases). CDR3 length: 13 residues. Germline V gene data show CDR1 as LNHDA and CDR2 as SQIVND (reference sequence). V lost 5 bases and J lost 3, with 8 bases in between. In DNA, the CDR3 is TGTGCCAGTAGTCAGACAGTCAATCAGCCCCAGCATTTT. Encoded protein: CASSQTVNQPQHF.

The rearrangement links TRBV5-1 to TRBJ2-7; D is possibly TRBD2 (6 bases). CDR1 is SGHRS and CDR2 is YFSETQ in the germline V gene. V was trimmed by 2 bases and J by 1 base, leaving 7 bases between them. The CDR3 covers 13 residues. CDR3 sequence: CASSFSGSYEQYF. CDR3 sequence (DNA): TGCGCCAGCAGCTTTAGCGGATCCTACGAGCAGTACTTC.

V and J are TRBV5-4 and TRBJ2-1; 10 positions match TRBD1. The ends lost 0 bases at V and 4 bases at J; junction bases unmatched: 1. The CDR3 runs to 15 residues. Germline assignment: CDR1 SGHNT and CDR2 YYREEE (reference sequence). In DNA form, the CDR3 reads TGTGCCAGCAGCTTGGGGGGACAGGGGTACAATGAGCAGTTCTTC. It codes for CASSLGGQGYNEQFF.